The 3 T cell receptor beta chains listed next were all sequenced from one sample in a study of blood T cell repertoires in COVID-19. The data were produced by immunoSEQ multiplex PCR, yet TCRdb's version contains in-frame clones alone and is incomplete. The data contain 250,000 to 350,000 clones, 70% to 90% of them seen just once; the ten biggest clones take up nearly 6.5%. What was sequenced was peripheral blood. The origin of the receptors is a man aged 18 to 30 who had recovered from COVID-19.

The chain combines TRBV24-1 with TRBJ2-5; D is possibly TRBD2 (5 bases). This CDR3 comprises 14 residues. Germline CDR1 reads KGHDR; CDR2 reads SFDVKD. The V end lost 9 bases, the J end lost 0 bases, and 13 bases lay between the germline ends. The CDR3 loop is CATVGVGYQETQYF. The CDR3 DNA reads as TGTGCCACCGTCGGGGTGGGGTACCAAGAGACCCAGTACTTC.

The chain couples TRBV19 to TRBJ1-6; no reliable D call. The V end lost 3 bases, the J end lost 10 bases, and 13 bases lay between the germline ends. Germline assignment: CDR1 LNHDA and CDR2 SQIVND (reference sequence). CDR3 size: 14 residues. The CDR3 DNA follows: TGTGCCAGTAGTATTTTGTCGGCGGAGTCACCCCTCCACTTT. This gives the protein CASSILSAESPLHF.

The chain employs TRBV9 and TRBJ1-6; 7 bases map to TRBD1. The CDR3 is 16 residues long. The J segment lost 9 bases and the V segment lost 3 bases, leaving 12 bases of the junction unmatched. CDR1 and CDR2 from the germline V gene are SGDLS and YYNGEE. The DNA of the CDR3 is TGTGCCAGCAGCGATGCCAGAAGGGGGCGCGGTTCACCCCTCCACTTT. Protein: CASSDARRGRGSPLHF. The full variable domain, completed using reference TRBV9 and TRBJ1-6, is DSGVTQTPKHLITATGQRVTLRCSPRSGDLSVYWYQQSLDQGLQFLIQYYNGEERAKGNILERFSAQQFPDLHSELNLSSLELGDSALYFCASSDARRGRGSPLHFGNGTRLTVT.